This TCR beta chain was retrieved from a study of cytomegalovirus exposure and HLA in healthy donors. Study-level background: About 85 million unique TCR sequences came from HLA-typed donors in an early release.

V lost 2 bases, J lost 1 base, and 14 bases lay in between. CDR1 and CDR2 from the germline V gene are MNHEY and SMNVEV (reference sequence). This CDR3 has 16 residues. Use of 60 Vbeta and 13 Jbeta primers characterized the PCR. As processed by the authors: The count from a later analysis was some 83 million unique TCR beta chains, 9 million to 12 million of them shared. The protocol was immunoSEQ multiplex PCR, while the TCRdb copy is restricted to in-frame clones and leaves out a portion. The V and J calls and the clone size are those of that table, but D and trimming were determined from the DNA. The table shows 120,000 to 150,000 clones, with around 78% occurring only once.

Sequenced: PBMCs. The receptor was derived from a woman aged 40 to 49 in good health and CMV-seropositive. This sequence joins TRBV27 and TRBJ1-1; no definite D call. The chain's CDR3 is CASSLVFSGGNTEAFF. CDR3 coding DNA: TGTGCCAGCAGTTTAGTTTTTAGCGGTGGGAACACTGAAGCTTTCTTT.